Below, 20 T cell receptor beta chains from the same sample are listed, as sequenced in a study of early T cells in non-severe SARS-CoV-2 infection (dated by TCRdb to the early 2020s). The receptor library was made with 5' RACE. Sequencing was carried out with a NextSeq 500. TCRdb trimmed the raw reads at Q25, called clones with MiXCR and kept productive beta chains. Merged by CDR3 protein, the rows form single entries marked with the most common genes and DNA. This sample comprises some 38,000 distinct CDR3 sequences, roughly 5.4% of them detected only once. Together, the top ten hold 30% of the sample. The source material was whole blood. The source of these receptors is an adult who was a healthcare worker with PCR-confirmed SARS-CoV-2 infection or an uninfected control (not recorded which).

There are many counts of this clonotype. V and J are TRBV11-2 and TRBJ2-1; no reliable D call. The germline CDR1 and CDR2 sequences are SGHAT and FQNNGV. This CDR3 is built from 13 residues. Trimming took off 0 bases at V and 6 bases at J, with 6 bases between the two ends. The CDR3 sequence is CASSLDRINEQFF. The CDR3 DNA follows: TGTGCCAGCAGCTTAGACAGAATCAATGAGCAGTTCTTC.

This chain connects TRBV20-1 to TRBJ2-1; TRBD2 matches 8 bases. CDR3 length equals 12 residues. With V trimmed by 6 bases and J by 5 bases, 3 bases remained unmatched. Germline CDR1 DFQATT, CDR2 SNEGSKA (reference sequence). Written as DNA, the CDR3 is TGCAGTGCAATAGCGGGAAACAATGAGCAGTTCTTC. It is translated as CSAIAGNNEQFF.

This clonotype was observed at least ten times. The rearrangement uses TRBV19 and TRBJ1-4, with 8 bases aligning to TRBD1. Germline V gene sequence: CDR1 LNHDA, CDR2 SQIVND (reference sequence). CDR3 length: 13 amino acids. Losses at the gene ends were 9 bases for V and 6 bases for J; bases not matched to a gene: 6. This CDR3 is CASAGTGDEKLFF. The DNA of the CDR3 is TGTGCCAGCGCCGGGACAGGCGATGAAAAACTGTTTTTT. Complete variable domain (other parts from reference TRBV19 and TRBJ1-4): DGGITQSPKYLFRKEGQNVTLSCEQNLNHDAMYWYRQDPGQGLRLIYYSQIVNDFQKGDIAEGYSVSREKKESFPLTVTSAQKNPTAFYLCASAGTGDEKLFFGSGTQLSVL.

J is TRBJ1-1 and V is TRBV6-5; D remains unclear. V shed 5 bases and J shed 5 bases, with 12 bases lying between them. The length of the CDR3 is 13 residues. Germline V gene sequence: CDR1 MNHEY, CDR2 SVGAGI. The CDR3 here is CASSVERGTEAFF. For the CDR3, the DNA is TGTGCCAGCAGTGTAGAGAGAGGGACTGAAGCTTTCTTT.

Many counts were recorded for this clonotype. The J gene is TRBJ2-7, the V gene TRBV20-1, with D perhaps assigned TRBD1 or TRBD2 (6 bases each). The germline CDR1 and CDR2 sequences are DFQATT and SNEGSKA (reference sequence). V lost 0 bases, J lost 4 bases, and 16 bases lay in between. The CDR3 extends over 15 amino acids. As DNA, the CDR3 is TGCAGTGCTAGAGATCCGAGGGGGAGGACATACGAGCAGTACTTC. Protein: CSARDPRGRTYEQYF.

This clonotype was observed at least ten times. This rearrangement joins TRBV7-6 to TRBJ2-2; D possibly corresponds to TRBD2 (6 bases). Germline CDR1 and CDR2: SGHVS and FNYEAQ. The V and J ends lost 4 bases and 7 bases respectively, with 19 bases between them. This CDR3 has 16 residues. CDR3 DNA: TGTGCCAGCAGCTCCTCCGGGGGAATATTCGGCGGGGAGCTGTTTTTT. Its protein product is CASSSSGGIFGGELFF.

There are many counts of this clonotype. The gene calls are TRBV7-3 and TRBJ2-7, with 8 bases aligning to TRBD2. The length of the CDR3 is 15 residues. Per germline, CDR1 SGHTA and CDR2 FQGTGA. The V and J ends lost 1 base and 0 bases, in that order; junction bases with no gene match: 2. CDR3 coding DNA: TGTGCCAGCAGCTTAAGAGCGGGAGACTCCTACGAGCAGTACTTC. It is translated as CASSLRAGDSYEQYF.

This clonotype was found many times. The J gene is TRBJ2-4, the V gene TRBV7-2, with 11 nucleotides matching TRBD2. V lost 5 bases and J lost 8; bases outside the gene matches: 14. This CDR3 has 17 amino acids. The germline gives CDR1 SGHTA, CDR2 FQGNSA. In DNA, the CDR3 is TGTGCCAGCAGCCCCCGAGGTAGCGGGGGGGCCTTCTACATTCAGTACTTC. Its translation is CASSPRGSGGAFYIQYF.

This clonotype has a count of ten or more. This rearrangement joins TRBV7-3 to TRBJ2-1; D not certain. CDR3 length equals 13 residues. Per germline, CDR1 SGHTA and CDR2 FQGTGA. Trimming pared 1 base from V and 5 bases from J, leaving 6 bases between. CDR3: CASSLNLNNEQFF. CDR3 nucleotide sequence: TGTGCCAGCAGCTTAAACTTAAACAATGAGCAGTTCTTC.

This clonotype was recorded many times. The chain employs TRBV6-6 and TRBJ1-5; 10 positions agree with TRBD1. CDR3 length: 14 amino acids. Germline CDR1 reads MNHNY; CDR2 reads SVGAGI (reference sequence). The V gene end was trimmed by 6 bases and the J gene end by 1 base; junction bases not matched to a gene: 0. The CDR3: CASRDRGSNQPQHF. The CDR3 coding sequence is TGTGCCAGCAGGGACAGGGGGAGCAATCAGCCCCAGCATTTT.

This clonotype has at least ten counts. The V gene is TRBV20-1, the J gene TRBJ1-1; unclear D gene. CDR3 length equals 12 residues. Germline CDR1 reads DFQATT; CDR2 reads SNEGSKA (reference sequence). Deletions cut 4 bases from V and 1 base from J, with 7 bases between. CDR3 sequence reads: CSAKSSNTEAFF. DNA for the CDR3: TGCAGTGCTAAGTCCTCGAACACTGAAGCTTTCTTT.

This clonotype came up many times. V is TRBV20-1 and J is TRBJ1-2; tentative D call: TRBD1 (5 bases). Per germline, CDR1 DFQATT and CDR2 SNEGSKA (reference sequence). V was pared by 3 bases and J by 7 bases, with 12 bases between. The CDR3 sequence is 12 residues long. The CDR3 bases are TGCAGTGCTAGGGGTCAGGGCTCTGGCTACACCTTC. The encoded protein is CSARGQGSGYTF.

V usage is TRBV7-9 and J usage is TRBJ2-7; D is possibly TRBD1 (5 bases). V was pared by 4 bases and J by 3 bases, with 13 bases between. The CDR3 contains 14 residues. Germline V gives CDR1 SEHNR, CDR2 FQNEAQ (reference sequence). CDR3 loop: CASSSMTAYYEQYF. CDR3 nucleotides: TGTGCCAGCAGCTCTATGACAGCCTACTACGAGCAGTACTTC.

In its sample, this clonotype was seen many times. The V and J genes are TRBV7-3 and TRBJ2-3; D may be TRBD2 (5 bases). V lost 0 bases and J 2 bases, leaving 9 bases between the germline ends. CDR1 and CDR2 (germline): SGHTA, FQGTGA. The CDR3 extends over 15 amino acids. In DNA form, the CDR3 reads TGTGCCAGCAGCTTAACGGTGGGAGACACAGATACGCAGTATTTT. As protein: CASSLTVGDTDTQYF. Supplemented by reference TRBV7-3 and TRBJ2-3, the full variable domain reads GAGVSQTPSNKVTEKGKYVELRCDPISGHTALYWYRQSLGQGPEFLIYFQGTGAADDSGLPNDRFFAVRPEGSVSTLKIQRTERGDSAVYLCASSLTVGDTDTQYFGPGTRLTVL.

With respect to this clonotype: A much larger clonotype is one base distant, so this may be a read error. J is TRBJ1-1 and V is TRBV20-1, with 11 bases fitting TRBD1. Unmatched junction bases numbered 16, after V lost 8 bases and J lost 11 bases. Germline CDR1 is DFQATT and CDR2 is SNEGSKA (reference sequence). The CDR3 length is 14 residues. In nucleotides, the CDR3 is TGCAGTTCTTCTACCGGGACAGGGGGGATGGGGGCTTTCTTT. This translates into CSSSTGTGGMGAFF.

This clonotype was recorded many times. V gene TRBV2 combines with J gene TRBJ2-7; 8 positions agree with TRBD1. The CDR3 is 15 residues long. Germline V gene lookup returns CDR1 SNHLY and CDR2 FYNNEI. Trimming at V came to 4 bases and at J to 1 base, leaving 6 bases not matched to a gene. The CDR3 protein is CASSGTGRISYEQYF. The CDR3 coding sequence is TGTGCCAGCAGTGGGACAGGGCGTATTTCCTACGAGCAGTACTTC.

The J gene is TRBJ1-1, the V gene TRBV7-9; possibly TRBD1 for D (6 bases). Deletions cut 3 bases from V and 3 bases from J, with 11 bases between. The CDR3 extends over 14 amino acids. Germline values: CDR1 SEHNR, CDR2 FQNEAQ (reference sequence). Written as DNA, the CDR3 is TGTGCCAGCAGCTTTTTCAGGGGAGACACTGAAGCTTTCTTT. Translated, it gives CASSFFRGDTEAFF.

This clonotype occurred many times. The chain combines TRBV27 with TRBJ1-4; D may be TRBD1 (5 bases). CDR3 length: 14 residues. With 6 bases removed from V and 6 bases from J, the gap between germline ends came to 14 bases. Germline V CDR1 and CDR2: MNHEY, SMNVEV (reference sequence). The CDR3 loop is CASRPSGGYEKLFF. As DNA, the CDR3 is TGTGCCAGCAGGCCCAGCGGGGGATATGAAAAACTGTTTTTT.

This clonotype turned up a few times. CDR3 sequence (DNA): TGTGCCAGCAGCTTAGCATCCGGGTTGGGCACCGGGGAGCTGTTTTTT. The encoded protein is CASSLASGLGTGELFF. J is TRBJ2-2 and V is TRBV7-2; the D is unclear. CDR3 length: 16 residues. With 0 bases removed from V and 4 bases from J, the gap between germline ends came to 12 bases. Germline V gene lookup returns CDR1 SGHTA and CDR2 FQGNSA.

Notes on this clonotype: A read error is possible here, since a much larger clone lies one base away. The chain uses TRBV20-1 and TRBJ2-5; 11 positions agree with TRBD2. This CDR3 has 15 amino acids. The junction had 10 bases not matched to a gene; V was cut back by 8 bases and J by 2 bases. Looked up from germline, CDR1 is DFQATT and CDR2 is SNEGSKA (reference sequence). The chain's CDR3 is CSTVSSGGTQETQYF. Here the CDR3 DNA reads TGCAGTACAGTCTCTAGCGGGGGGACACAAGAGACCCAGTACTTC.